A single sample is the source of the 14 T cell receptor beta chains below, sequenced in a study of lymphopenia after photon versus proton radiotherapy. This table comes from immunoSEQ multiplex PCR, and its TCRdb copy is limited to in-frame clones, with some not included. Found here are some 40,000 clones, roughly 92% of them singletons; the top ten hold approximately 14%. This material consisted of peripheral blood, taken from a patient treated with photon-based radiotherapy. The receptors were sampled from a man aged 55 to 70 with cholangiocarcinoma.

V is TRBV19 and J is TRBJ2-1, with 8 bases lining up with TRBD2. The CDR3 contains 15 residues. Germline values: CDR1 LNHDA, CDR2 SQIVND (reference sequence). Germline trimming cut 4 bases from V and 4 bases from J; bases unmatched to any gene: 6. CDR3: CASSTGTSLYNEQFF. CDR3 coding DNA: TGTGCCAGTAGTACCGGGACTAGTCTTTACAATGAGCAGTTCTTC.

This chain connects TRBV10-3 to TRBJ2-2; TRBD1 agrees at 11 bases. The ends lost 6 bases at V and 4 bases at J; junction bases unmatched: 4. Per germline, CDR1 ENHRY and CDR2 SYGVKD. CDR3 length: 15 residues. The CDR3 DNA sequence: TGTGCCATCAGCCCGGACAGGGGGCCCACCGGGGAGCTGTTTTTT. It translates to CAISPDRGPTGELFF.

The J gene is TRBJ1-6, the V gene TRBV5-1; TRBD1 agrees at 9 bases. CDR3 size: 16 residues. The germline CDR1 and CDR2 sequences are SGHRS and YFSETQ. V dropped 4 bases and J dropped 10; count of bases not matched to a gene: 12. The chain's CDR3 is CASSLAPGQGQSPLHF. DNA of the CDR3: TGCGCCAGCAGCCTGGCCCCGGGACAGGGTCAATCACCCCTCCACTTT.

This sequence joins TRBV5-6 and TRBJ2-3; D remains unclear. The CDR3 covers 12 residues. Germline values: CDR1 SGHDT, CDR2 YYEEEE. Trimming took off 4 bases at V and 5 bases at J, with 8 bases between the two ends. CDR3 loop: CASSNTRDTQYF. In DNA, the CDR3 is TGTGCCAGCAGCAACACGAGAGATACGCAGTATTTT.

V is TRBV7-3 and J is TRBJ1-2; unclear D gene. With 2 bases removed from V and 4 bases from J, the gap between germline ends came to 14 bases. The length of the CDR3 is 15 residues. Germline assignment: CDR1 SGHTA and CDR2 FQGTGA. The CDR3 is CASSLGADSTYGYTF. The CDR3 DNA reads TGTGCCAGCAGCTTAGGTGCAGACTCAACCTATGGCTACACCTTC. Together with reference TRBV7-3 and TRBJ1-2, the CDR3 gives the full variable domain: GAGVSQTPSNKVTEKGKYVELRCDPISGHTALYWYRQSLGQGPEFLIYFQGTGAADDSGLPNDRFFAVRPEGSVSTLKIQRTERGDSAVYLCASSLGADSTYGYTFGSGTRLTVV.

The rearrangement uses TRBV4-1 and TRBJ2-7, with 10 bases fitting TRBD1. Germline loops: CDR1 MGHRA, CDR2 YSYEKL. The junction had 9 bases not matched to a gene; V was cut back by 4 bases and J by 3 bases. This CDR3 comprises 16 residues. CDR3 sequence reads: CASSPPWTGGRYEQYF. CDR3 bases: TGCGCCAGCAGCCCGCCCTGGACAGGGGGACGCTACGAGCAGTACTTC.

This chain links TRBV19 with TRBJ2-2; 9 bases are a match to TRBD1. Germline CDR1 reads LNHDA; CDR2 reads SQIVND (reference sequence). With 6 bases clipped from V and 3 bases from J, the junction kept 2 bases outside the gene matches. The CDR3 loop spans 14 amino acids. The CDR3 DNA follows: TGTGCCAGTAGAGACAGGGGGGACACCGGGGAGCTGTTTTTT. Translated: CASRDRGDTGELFF.

This clone came up once. The chain uses TRBV28 and TRBJ2-2; D could derive from TRBD1 or TRBD2 (5 bases each). This CDR3 has 17 residues. With 4 bases removed from V and 7 bases from J, the gap between germline ends came to 22 bases. Germline V gene lookup returns CDR1 MDHEN and CDR2 SYDVKM. The CDR3 here is CASSSNIGTGRFGELFF. CDR3 nucleotides: TGTGCCAGCAGTTCGAATATCGGGACCGGTAGATTCGGGGAGCTGTTTTTT.

A single count supports this clone. J is TRBJ2-3 and V is TRBV28; 11 nucleotides agree with TRBD2. This CDR3 region has 18 residues. The trim removed 3 bases at V and 3 bases at J, leaving 11 bases unmatched. The germline gives CDR1 MDHEN, CDR2 SYDVKM. The CDR3, as DNA: TGTGCCAGCAGTTTTTCTCGGTGGGGACTAGCGGTAACAGATACGCAGTATTTT. Encoded protein: CASSFSRWGLAVTDTQYF.

This chain joins TRBV6-1 and TRBJ1-1, with no clear D. CDR3 length equals 11 residues. Trimming shortened V by 7 bases and J by 1 base, and 4 bases separated the two germline ends. CDR1 is MNHNS, CDR2 SASEGT, per germline. The CDR3 nucleotides are TGTGCCAGCAAGGGGAACACTGAAGCTTTCTTT. It encodes CASKGNTEAFF.

In this sample, this clone turned up once. The rearrangement joins TRBV19 to TRBJ1-3; no firm D call. V gave up 5 bases and J gave up 0 bases, with 14 bases separating them. CDR3 size: 16 residues. Germline loops: CDR1 LNHDA, CDR2 SQIVND (reference sequence). The CDR3 region is CASSQQHETSGNTIYF. For the CDR3, the DNA is TGTGCCAGTAGTCAACAACACGAAACCTCTGGAAACACCATATATTTT. Variable domain in full (rest from reference TRBV19 and TRBJ1-3): DGGITQSPKYLFRKEGQNVTLSCEQNLNHDAMYWYRQDPGQGLRLIYYSQIVNDFQKGDIAEGYSVSREKKESFPLTVTSAQKNPTAFYLCASSQQHETSGNTIYFGEGSWLTVV.

This CDR3 is CASSITPTLAGLTDTQYF. CDR3 nucleotides: TGTGCCAGTAGTATAACCCCCACGCTAGCGGGCCTCACAGATACGCAGTATTTT. The chain employs TRBV19 and TRBJ2-3, with 8 bases matching TRBD2. The CDR3 runs 18 residues. In germline, CDR1 is LNHDA, CDR2 SQIVND (reference sequence). After removal of 2 bases from V and 2 bases from J, the junction contained 12 bases not matched to a gene.

The chain recombines TRBV6-1 with TRBJ2-7; TRBD1 might be the D (5 bases). The CDR3 consists of 13 residues. Per the germline V gene, CDR1 is MNHNS and CDR2 is SASEGT. V lost 5 bases and J lost 1, with 9 bases in between. The CDR3 DNA reads as TGTGCCAGCAGTATACAGGAGTCCTACGAGCAGTACTTC. It encodes CASSIQESYEQYF.

The chain couples TRBV7-9 to TRBJ2-6; TRBD2 might be the D (5 bases). The V and J ends lost 2 bases and 0 bases respectively, with 8 bases between them. Germline V gene data show CDR1 as SEHNR and CDR2 as FQNEAQ (reference sequence). The CDR3 loop spans 16 amino acids. The CDR3 protein is CASSLFRGSGANVLTF. Written as DNA, the CDR3 is TGTGCCAGCAGCTTATTTCGGGGCTCTGGGGCCAACGTCCTGACTTTC.